What follows is one TCR beta chain and its context. TCRdb re-called the RT-PCR reads with MiXCR, one entry per CDR3 protein. The profile shows about 500,000 distinct CDR3 sequences, more than 15% of them singletons. This sample was taken from a study of response to subunit inactivated influenza vaccine. Trimming removed 3 bases from V and 4 bases from J, with 9 bases in between. The CDR3 length is 13 residues. This clonotype was sampled from a man between 50 and 75 years old who received an inactivated influenza vaccine. Source: CD4+ T cells sorted from PBMCs, taken about 23 months after vaccination. The rearrangement joins TRBV12-3 or TRBV12-4 to TRBJ1-1; D is unresolved. The CDR3 nucleotides are TGTGCCAGCAGTTTCTCTGCGAGCACTGAAGCTTTCTTT. Amino acids: CASSFSASTEAFF.